This T cell receptor beta chain was found in a study of T cell repertoires in cytomegalovirus infection. For the study at large: Both a matching HLA type and CMV infection were indicated by public TCR beta signatures.

This CDR3 comprises 15 residues. V lost 5 bases and J 0 bases, leaving 11 bases between the germline ends. Whole-study findings and limits: Dominating the ex vivo response were TCR beta clonotypes that were CMV-specific and HLA-C-restricted. The study identified carriers of CMV plus the relevant HLA from cumulative public TCR beta family frequency.

This clonotype was found many times. Its antigen is unidentified. TCRdb fed the reads into MiXCR, producing one record per CDR3 protein. The sample has 500,000 or so distinct CDR3 sequences; more than 15% are singletons. This receptor was identified in a human donor in good health (CMV status not recorded). Some clones in this sample may be carry-over from other donors' samples. The specimen sequenced was CD8+ T cells from PBMCs. The chain recombines TRBV12-3 or TRBV12-4 with TRBJ2-1, with a tentative D call TRBD2 (6 bases). CDR3 in DNA: TGTGCCAGCAGTCTTAGACTAGGCTCCTACAATGAGCAGTTCTTC. Encoded protein: CASSLRLGSYNEQFF.